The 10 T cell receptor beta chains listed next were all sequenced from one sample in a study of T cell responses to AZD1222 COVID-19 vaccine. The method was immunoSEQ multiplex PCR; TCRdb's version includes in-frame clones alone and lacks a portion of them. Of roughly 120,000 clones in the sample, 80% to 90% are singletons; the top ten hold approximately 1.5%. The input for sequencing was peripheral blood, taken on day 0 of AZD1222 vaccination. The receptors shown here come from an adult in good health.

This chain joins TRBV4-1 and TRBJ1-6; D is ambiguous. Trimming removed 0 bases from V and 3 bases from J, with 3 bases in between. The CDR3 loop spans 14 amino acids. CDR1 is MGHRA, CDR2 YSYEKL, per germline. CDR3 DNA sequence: TGCGCCAGCAGCCAAGATTTCTATAATTCACCCCTCCACTTT. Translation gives CASSQDFYNSPLHF.

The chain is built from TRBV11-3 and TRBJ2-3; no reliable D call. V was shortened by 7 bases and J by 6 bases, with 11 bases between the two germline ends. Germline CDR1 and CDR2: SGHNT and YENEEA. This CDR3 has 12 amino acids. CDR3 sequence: CASTERADTQYF. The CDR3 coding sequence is TGTGCCAGCACCGAAAGGGCGGATACGCAGTATTTT.

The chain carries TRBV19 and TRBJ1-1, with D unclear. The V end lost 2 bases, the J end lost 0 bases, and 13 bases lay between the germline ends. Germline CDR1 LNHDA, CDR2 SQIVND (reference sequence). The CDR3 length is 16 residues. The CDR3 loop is CASSILFRAMNTEAFF. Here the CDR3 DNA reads TGTGCCAGTAGTATACTATTCCGGGCCATGAACACTGAAGCTTTCTTT.

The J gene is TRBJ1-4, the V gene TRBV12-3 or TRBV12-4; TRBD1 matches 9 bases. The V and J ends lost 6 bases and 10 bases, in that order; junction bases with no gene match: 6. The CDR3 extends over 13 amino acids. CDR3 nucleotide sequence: TGTGCCAGCAGGGGACAGGGCGCGGGAAAACTGTTTTTT. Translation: CASRGQGAGKLFF.

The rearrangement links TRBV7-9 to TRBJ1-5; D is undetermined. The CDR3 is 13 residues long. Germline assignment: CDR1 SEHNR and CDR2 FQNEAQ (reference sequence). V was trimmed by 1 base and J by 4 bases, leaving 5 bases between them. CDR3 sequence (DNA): TGTGCCAGCAGCTTAGATGGGAATCAGCCCCAGCATTTT. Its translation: CASSLDGNQPQHF.

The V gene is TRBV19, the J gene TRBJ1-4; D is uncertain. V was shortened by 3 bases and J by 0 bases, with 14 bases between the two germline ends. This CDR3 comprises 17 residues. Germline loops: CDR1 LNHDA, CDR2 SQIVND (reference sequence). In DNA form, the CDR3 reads TGTGCCAGTAGTATCTTCTCCGGAGGTGCAACTAATGAAAAACTGTTTTTT. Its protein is CASSIFSGGATNEKLFF.

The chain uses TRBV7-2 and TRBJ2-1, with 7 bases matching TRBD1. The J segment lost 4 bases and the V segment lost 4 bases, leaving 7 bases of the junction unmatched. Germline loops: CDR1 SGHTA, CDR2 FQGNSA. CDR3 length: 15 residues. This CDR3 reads CASSSGGSHYNEQFF. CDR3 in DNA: TGTGCCAGCAGCTCAGGGGGTAGTCATTACAATGAGCAGTTCTTC.

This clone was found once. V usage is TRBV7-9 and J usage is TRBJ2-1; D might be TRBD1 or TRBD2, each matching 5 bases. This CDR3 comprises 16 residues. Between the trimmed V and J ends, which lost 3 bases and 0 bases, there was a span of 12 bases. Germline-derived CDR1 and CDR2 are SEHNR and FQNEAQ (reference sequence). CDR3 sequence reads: CASSFRDRSSYNEQFF. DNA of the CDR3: TGTGCCAGCAGCTTTCGGGACCGGAGCTCCTACAATGAGCAGTTCTTC.

The CDR3 DNA reads as TGTGCCAGCAGCCAAGGAGATACGCAGTATTTT. It is translated as CASSQGDTQYF. V and J are TRBV6-2 or TRBV6-3 and TRBJ2-3; no definite D call. The V end was cut by 6 bases, the J end by 5 bases, with 6 bases between. CDR1 and CDR2 from the germline V gene are MNHEY and SVGEGT. The CDR3 spans 11 residues.

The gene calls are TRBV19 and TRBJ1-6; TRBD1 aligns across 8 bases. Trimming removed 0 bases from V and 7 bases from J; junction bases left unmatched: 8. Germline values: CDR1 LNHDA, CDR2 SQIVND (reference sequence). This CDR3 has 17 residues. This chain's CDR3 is CASSIDATGATNSPLHF. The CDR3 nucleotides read TGTGCCAGTAGTATAGATGCGACAGGGGCTACCAATTCACCCCTCCACTTT. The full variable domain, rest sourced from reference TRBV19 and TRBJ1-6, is DGGITQSPKYLFRKEGQNVTLSCEQNLNHDAMYWYRQDPGQGLRLIYYSQIVNDFQKGDIAEGYSVSREKKESFPLTVTSAQKNPTAFYLCASSIDATGATNSPLHFGNGTRLTVT.